The T cell receptor (beta chain) under discussion was sequenced for a study of radiation and T cells in renal cell carcinoma. Germline CDR1 MNHNS, CDR2 SASEGT. Trimming took off 7 bases at V and 8 bases at J, with 18 bases between the two ends. CDR3 length equals 15 residues. Time point denoted: blood 2 weeks post-SBRT. Sample treatment: 15 Gy SBRT to primary tumor, nephrectomy 4 weeks later. Clones were read by immunoSEQ multiplex PCR, and TCRdb kept only the in-frame ones, dropping some. The sample carries some 130,000 clones, 85% to 90% recorded once. The sequences come from blood, collected from a patient whose treatment included radiotherapy and nephrectomy. The gene calls are TRBV6-1 and TRBJ1-6, with unresolved D. This TCR came from a woman between 65 and 79 years old with renal cell carcinoma. The CDR3 sequence: CASNPLPSFDSPLHF. DNA of the CDR3: TGTGCCAGCAACCCACTACCCAGTTTCGATTCACCCCTCCACTTT.